These T cell receptor beta chains were read from a single sample in a study of tumor-infiltrating lymphocytes in primary liver carcinoma. TCRdb used MiXCR to reprocess the multiplex PCR reads, holding one entry per CDR3 protein. The sample consists of some 20,000 distinct CDR3 sequences, roughly 80% of them appearing once. The sample taken for sequencing was liver tumor tissue from sampling region 4. Receptor source: a woman aged 25 to 39 with primary liver carcinoma and hepatitis B virus infection. CDR3s include the opening cysteine and the closing phenylalanine or tryptophan. A D gene is named only where the DNA matches it firmly. For some rows the clone size is stated as once, few or many, or as a class when expanded; others skip it.

>TRBJ2-7|NA|TRBV11-1|NA
CASILGYLRGQYF
TGTGCCAGCATCTTAGGATACCTCCGTGGGCAGTATTTC
>TRBJ1-2|NA|TRBV30|NA
CAWSVDRGRGYTF
TGTGCCTGGAGTGTGGATCGGGGTCGTGGCTACACTTTC
>TRBJ2-5|NA|TRBV6-5|TRBD1
CTSNTDRGLTQYF
TGTACCAGCAATACCGACAGGGGACTGACACAGTACTTC
>TRBJ1-5|many|TRBV28|TRBD1
CASGPGGRPQHF
TGTGCCAGCGGGCCAGGGGGACGGCCCCAGCATTTT
>TRBJ2-1|medium-sized|TRBV5-4|TRBD2
CASSFPSGRSRNEQFF
TGTGCCAGCAGCTTCCCCAGCGGGAGGAGTCGGAATGAGCAGTTCTTC
>TRBJ2-7|NA|TRBV11-2|TRBD1
CASSLGRGLTYEYYF
TGTGCCAGCAGCTTAGGCAGGGGGCTTACCTACGAGTATTACTTC
>TRBJ2-7|once|TRBV11-1|NA
CATLGYLLEQYF
TGTGCCACCTTAGGATACCTCCTCGAGCAGTACTTC
>TRBJ1-1|NA|TRBV11-2|TRBD1
CASSVRDRGRKKWSNTEPFF
TGTGCCAGCAGCGTTCGGGACAGGGGGCGCAAGAAATGGAGTAACACTGAACCTTTCTTT
>TRBJ2-7|NA|TRBV11-3|NA
CASSLSGGYEQYF
TGTGCCAGCAGCTTATCTGGCGGCTACGAGCAGTACTTC
>TRBJ1-2|NA|TRBV6-1|NA
CASSEQFMVLRSNYGYAF
TGTGCCAGCAGTGAACAGTTCATGGTCCTTAGATCTAACTATGGGTACGCCTTC
>TRBJ2-4|NA|TRBV11-2|TRBD2
CASSHAWTFTGTSGRQNIEYF
TGTGCCAGTAGCCATGCCTGGACATTTACCGGGACTAGCGGGAGACAAAACATTGAGTACTTC
>TRBJ2-7|NA|TRBV6-5|NA
CANSDKDSSYYEQYF
TGTGCCAACAGTGACAAGGACAGCAGCTACTACGAGCAGTACTTC
>TRBJ2-7|NA|TRBV11-1|TRBD2
CASSRDSGSYEQYF
TGTGCCAGCAGCAGAGATAGCGGGAGCTACGAGCAGTACTTC
>TRBJ2-2|NA|TRBV11-1|NA
CASSSVMAGVSGELFF
TGTGCTAGCAGCAGTGTTATGGCAGGAGTGTCCGGGGAGCTGTTTTTT
>TRBJ2-7|NA|TRBV2|TRBD2
CTCSEATSSDYEQYF
TGTACCTGCAGTGAGGCGACTAGCAGCGACTACGAGCAGTACTTC
>TRBJ2-5|NA|TRBV29-1|NA
CSVEPARGRQETQYF
TGCAGCGTTGAACCGGCCAGGGGACGGCAAGAGACCCAGTACTTC
>TRBJ2-5|many|TRBV11-3|NA
CASRKQGGQETQYF
TGTGCCAGCAGAAAACAGGGAGGTCAGGAGACCCAGTACTTC
>TRBJ1-5|NA|TRBV7-8|NA
CASNLSQDTKPQHF
TGTGCCAGCAACCTATCACAGGACACTAAGCCCCAGCATTTT
>TRBJ2-2|NA|TRBV11-1|NA
CASSRVIVGVSGELFF
TGTGCCAGTAGCAGGGTTATAGTGGGAGTGTCCGGGGAGCTGTTTTTT
>TRBJ1-4|NA|TRBV5-6|NA
CASSLIWLCEKLFF
TGTGCCAGCAGCTTGATTTGGCTGTGTGAAAAACTGTTTTTT
>TRBJ2-1|NA|TRBV19|NA
CASSTRLGLLGNKQFF
TGTGCCAGTAGCACTAGGCTTGGCCTTTTGGGCAATAAGCAGTTCTTC
>TRBJ2-7|NA|TRBV29-1|NA
CSIESSGDEQYF
TGCAGCATTGAAAGTTCCGGGGACGAGCAGTACTTC
>TRBJ1-3|NA|TRBV11-2|NA
CAGTLYRETVNTIYF
TGTGCCGGCACCTTATACAGGGAGACTGTAAACACCATATATTTT
>TRBJ2-3|NA|TRBV28|NA
CVSSFNSVDTQYF
TGTGTCAGCAGTTTTAATAGCGTTGATACGCAGTATTTT
>TRBJ2-1|NA|TRBV11-2|NA
CASSLVTGSSCNEQFF
TGTGCCAGCAGTTTAGTAACAGGGAGCTCCTGCAATGAGCAGTTCTTC
>TRBJ2-1|NA|TRBV11-3|TRBD2
CADTSGSGNKQFF
TGTGCCGACACTAGCGGGAGTGGGAATAAGCAGTTCTTC
>TRBJ1-1|NA|TRBV6-5|NA
CASSYGGSGRGTGAFF
TGTGCCAGCAGTTACGGGGGCAGTGGAAGAGGAACTGGAGCTTTCTTC
>TRBJ1-2|NA|TRBV12-3/TRBV12-4|NA
CPSCLGLSHDYGYTF
TGTCCCAGCTGTTTAGGTCTCTCCCACGACTATGGTTACACCTTC
>TRBJ2-1|NA|TRBV29-1|NA
CSTGGAWGLPSYNEQFF
TGCAGCACTGGGGGGGCCTGGGGACTACCGTCCTACAATGAGCAGTTCTTC
>TRBJ2-3|NA|TRBV4-1|NA
CASSQLGMAAEVSDTQYF
TGCGCCAGCAGCCAACTAGGCATGGCAGCTGAAGTCTCGGATACGCAGTATTTC
>TRBJ2-7|NA|TRBV4-1|TRBD1
CASGHRDRVAKQYF
TGCGCCAGCGGTCACCGGGACAGGGTTGCGAAGCAGTACTTC
>TRBJ1-1|NA|TRBV28|TRBD1
CTSTRDRVNAVFF
TGTACCAGCACTAGGGACAGGGTTAATGCAGTTTTCTTT
>TRBJ2-7|NA|TRBV14|NA
CASSQETGTDYEQYF
TGTGCCAGCAGCCAGGAGACGGGGACTGACTACGAGCAGTATTTC
>TRBJ2-5|NA|TRBV10-3|NA
CANGESAAGQETQYF
TGTGCCAACGGTGAGTCGGCTGCCGGACAAGAGACCCAGTACTTC
>TRBJ2-4|NA|TRBV5-5|TRBD2
CASNLVGVREGSDFQYF
TGTGCCAGCAACTTAGTAGGAGTGAGGGAGGGGTCGGACTTTCAGTACTTC
>TRBJ2-2|once|TRBV11-2|TRBD2
CASSLEVGTSGTWELFF
TGTGCCAGCAGCTTAGAAGTTGGGACTAGCGGCACCTGGGAGCTGTTTTTT
>TRBJ2-4|NA|TRBV5-6|NA
CASSQLVVAKNIQYF
TGTGCCAGCAGCCAATTGGTGGTAGCCAAAAATATTCAGTACTTC
>TRBJ1-1|once|TRBV12-3/TRBV12-4|NA
CVGCLRGNVNTEAFF
TGTGTCGGCTGTCTGAGGGGGAACGTGAACACTGAAGCTTTCTTT
>TRBJ2-7|NA|TRBV4-2|TRBD1
CASNQEHLGQGGPREQYF
TGTGCAAGCAACCAGGAACACCTAGGACAGGGGGGACCGCGCGAGCAATACTTC
>TRBJ2-1|NA|TRBV5-1|NA
CASSPLGISYFNVQFF
TGCGCCAGCAGCCCTCTGGGCATCAGCTACTTCAATGTGCAGTTCTTC
>TRBJ1-1|NA|TRBV13|NA
CASSLVGFGIGGTETLF
NA
>TRBJ1-5|NA|TRBV6-6|NA
CASQGGFGNQPQHF
TGTGCCAGTCAGGGAGGGTTTGGCAATCAGCCCCAGCATTTT
>TRBJ2-2|NA|TRBV11-2|NA
CASSLYTQLNTGELFF
TGTGCCAGCAGCCTCTATACCCAATTGAACACCGGGGAGCTGTTTTTT
>TRBJ1-2|NA|TRBV12-3/TRBV12-4|NA
CASSLTGTDGNYGYTF
TGTGCCAGCAGTTTGACCGGGACGGACGGGAACTATGGCTACACCTTC
>TRBJ2-5|NA|TRBV11-2|NA
CASSSRGAGRPYF
TGTGCCAGCAGCTCCCGGGGAGCTGGGAGGCCCTACTTC
>TRBJ1-4|NA|TRBV4-3|NA
CAGSQDMGVGTNEKLFF
TGCGCCGGCAGCCAGGACATGGGGGTGGGCACTAATGAAAAACTGTTTTTT
>TRBJ2-2|NA|TRBV6-5|TRBD2
CASQGGLAGVVRVELFF
TGTGCCAGCCAGGGCGGGCTAGCGGGAGTGGTTCGTGTGGAGCTGTTTTTC
>TRBJ2-2|NA|TRBV29-1|NA
CSAGRQDTGELFF
TGCAGCGCTGGGAGACAGGACACCGGGGAGCTGTTTTTT
>TRBJ2-1|NA|TRBV4-3|NA
CSSSQDAGSSYNEQFF
TGTTCCAGCAGCCAGGATGCGGGAAGCTCCTACAATGAGCAGTTCTTC
>TRBJ2-5|NA|TRBV5-1|NA
CASSFNGTPQETQYF
TGCGCCAGCAGCTTCAACGGTACCCCACAAGAGACCCAGTACTTC
>TRBJ2-3|NA|TRBV5-4|NA
CTSRVDGHPPPTDTHYF
TGTACCAGCCGCGTAGACGGACACCCTCCACCCACAGATACGCACTATTTT
>TRBJ2-5|NA|TRBV7-9|NA
CASCQGLNWGKTQYF
TGTGCCAGCTGCCAGGGACTTAACTGGGGAAAGACCCAGTACTTC
>TRBJ2-1|NA|TRBV4-3|NA
CAISQDAGSSYNVQFF
TGCGCCATCAGCCAAGATGCGGGAAGCTCCTATAATGTGCAGTTCTTC
>TRBJ2-1|NA|TRBV25-1|NA
CASRHFENFF
TGTGCCAGCAGGCATTTTGAGAACTTCTTC
>TRBJ2-1|NA|TRBV12-3/TRBV12-4|NA
CASSLSGTGGLERFF
TGTGCCAGCAGCCTGTCTGGGACTGGCGGACTTGAGCGGTTCTTC